This T cell receptor (beta chain) was found in a study of blood T cells in healthy people across ages. About the research overall: Template switching caught about one barcoded beta molecule for each two T cells.

Through a sample-barcoded 5' primer and a J-beta primer mix, a second PCR was run for roughly 7 to 12 cycles. A single record per CDR3 protein comes from TCRdb applying MiXCR to the 5' RACE reads. The profile shows about 1.6 million distinct CDR3 sequences, 34% of them singletons. This clonotype was observed a few times. Its specificity is unknown. Study-level results: TCR beta diversity per million T cells fell roughly linearly with age.

V shed 4 bases and J 10 bases; nucleotides not matched to a gene: 10. CDR1 is MDHEN and CDR2 is SYDVKM in the germline V gene. The CDR3 contains 15 residues. The rearrangement links TRBV28 to TRBJ2-1, with 10 bases identical to TRBD1. Input material: blood. This sequence originates from a woman in her 30s in good health. The CDR3 region is CASSSDRGPPYEQFF. Written as DNA, the CDR3 is TGTGCCAGCAGTTCCGACAGGGGGCCCCCCTACGAGCAGTTCTTC.